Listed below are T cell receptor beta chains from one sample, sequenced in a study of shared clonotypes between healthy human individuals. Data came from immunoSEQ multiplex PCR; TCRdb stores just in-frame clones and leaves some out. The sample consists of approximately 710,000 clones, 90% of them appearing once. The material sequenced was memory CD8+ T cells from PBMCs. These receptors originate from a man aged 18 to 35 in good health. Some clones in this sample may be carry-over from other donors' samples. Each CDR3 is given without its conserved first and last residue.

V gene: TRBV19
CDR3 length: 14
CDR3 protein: ASSWTGKAANEKLF

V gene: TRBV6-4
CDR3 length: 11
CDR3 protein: ASAMTSVGEQY

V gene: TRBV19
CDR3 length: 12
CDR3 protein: ASSIGGSLETQY

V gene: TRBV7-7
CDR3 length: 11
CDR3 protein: ASSPGLGYEQY

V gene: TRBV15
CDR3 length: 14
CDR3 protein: ATSSNRLDNTGELF

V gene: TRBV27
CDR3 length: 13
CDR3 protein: ASSPGLAHTDTQY

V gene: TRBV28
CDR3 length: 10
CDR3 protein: ASSLTRDTQY

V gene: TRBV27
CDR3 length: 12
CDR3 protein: ASSLYSGNQPQH

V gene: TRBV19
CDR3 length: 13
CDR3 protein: ASSLFVAGTDTQY

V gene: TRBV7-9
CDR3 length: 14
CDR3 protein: ASSAGQGGLNEKLF

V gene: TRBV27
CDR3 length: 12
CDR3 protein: ASSGTDGNYGYT

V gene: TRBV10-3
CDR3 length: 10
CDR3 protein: AISKEDYGYT

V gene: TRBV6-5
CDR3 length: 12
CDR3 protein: ASSFIAGAGEQY

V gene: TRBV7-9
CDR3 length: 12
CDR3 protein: ASSLANYANEQF

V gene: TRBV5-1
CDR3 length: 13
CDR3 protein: ASSLEHRGTGELF

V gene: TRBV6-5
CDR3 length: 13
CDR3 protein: ASSYVGGMNTEAF

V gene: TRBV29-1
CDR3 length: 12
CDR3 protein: SVEGSGERNEQF

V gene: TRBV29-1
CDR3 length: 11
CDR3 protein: SVEGRATGELF

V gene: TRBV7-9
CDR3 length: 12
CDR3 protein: ASSLRGAGEKLF

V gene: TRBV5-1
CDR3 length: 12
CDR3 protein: ASTFRDRNTEAF

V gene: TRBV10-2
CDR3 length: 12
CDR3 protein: ASSKAGVYNEQF

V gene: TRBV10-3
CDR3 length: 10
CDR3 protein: AIAAVNTEAF

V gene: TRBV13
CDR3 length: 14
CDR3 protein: ASSLALQANQETQY

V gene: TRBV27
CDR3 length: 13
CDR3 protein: ASSLSARLGQPQH

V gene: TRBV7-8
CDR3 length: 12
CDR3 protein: ASIQREAPDTQY

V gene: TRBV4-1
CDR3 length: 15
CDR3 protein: ASSQDHWTALNYGYT

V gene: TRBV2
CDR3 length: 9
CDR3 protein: ASKEGNGYT

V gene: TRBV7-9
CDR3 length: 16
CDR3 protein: ASSLAPAGGPMGHEQY

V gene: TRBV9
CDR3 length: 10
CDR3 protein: ASSFRGEEQF

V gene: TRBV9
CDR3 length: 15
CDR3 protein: ASSVADRGFAGHEQY

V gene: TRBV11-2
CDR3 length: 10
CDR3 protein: ASSLEHNEQF

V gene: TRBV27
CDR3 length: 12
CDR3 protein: ASSLWAENNEQF

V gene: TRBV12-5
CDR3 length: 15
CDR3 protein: ASGLTPLPGHSYEQY

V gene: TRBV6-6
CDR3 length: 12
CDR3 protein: ASSYSGYGNTIY

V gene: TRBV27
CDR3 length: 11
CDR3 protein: ASSQDRGYEQY

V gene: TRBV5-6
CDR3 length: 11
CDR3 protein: ASSLANERVSH

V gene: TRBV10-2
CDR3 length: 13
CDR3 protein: ASSESAIGVDGYT

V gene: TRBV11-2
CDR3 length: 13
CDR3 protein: ASSFVIEVPDTQY

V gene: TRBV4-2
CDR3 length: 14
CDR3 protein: ASSQDRAGGEDTQY

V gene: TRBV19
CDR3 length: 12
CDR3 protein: ASSMRGAGETQY

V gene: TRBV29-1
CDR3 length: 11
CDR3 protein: SVEARDNYGYT

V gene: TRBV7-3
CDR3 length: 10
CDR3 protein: ASSERGNEQF

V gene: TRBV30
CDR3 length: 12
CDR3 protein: AWSVLGVGQPQH

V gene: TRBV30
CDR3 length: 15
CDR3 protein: AWSDFFSGGPRETQY

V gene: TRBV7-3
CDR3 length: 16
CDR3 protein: ASSIGPPGSSGANVLT

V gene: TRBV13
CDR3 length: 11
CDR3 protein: ASSLGTSDTQY

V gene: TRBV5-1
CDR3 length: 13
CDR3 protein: ASSPGTGTPYEQY

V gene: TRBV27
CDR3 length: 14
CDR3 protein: ASSSPGGSGYDEQF

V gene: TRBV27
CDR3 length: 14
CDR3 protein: ASNQIGTGANYGYT

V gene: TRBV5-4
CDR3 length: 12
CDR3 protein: ASSLKQGGTEAF

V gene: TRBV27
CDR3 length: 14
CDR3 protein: ASRRGEGSGAYEQY

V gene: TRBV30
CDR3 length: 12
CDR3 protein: AWSVKGAAYEQY

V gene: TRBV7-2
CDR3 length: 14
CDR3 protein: ASSFEGGSLSYEQY

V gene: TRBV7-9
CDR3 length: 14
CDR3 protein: ASSSERTGGLDEQY

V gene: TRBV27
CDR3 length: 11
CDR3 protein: ASSLELAHEQY

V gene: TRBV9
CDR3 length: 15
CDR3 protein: ASSVRGTGVDTGELF

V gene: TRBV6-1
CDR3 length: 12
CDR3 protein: ASREVGGDYGYT